These 22 T cell receptor beta chains came from one sample sequenced in a study of CXCR3-negative and CXCR3-positive naive CD8 T cells. Through 5' RACE with UMI labels, the TRB cDNA libraries were prepared. TCRdb re-analyzed the 5' RACE reads; it lists each CDR3 protein once, without DNA. Its table lists roughly 40,000 distinct CDR3 sequences. The specimen sequenced was memory CD8+ T cells from blood. Receptors originate from a human donor in good health. Some clones in this sample may be carry-over from other donors' samples.

The chain is built from TRBV4-2 and TRBJ2-7; TCRdb's D gene call, TRBD2, goes unchecked for lack of DNA. The CDR3 totals 14 residues. Germline V gene sequence: CDR1 LGHNA, CDR2 YNFKEQ. The CDR3 sequence: CASSQDGGSYEQYF.

This chain joins TRBV20-1 and TRBJ2-2; the D gene TCRdb calls, TRBD2, cannot be checked with no DNA. The CDR3 runs 15 residues. CDR1 is DFQATT and CDR2 is SNEGSKA in the germline V gene (reference sequence). This CDR3 reads CSARRGGRDTGELFF.

The chain carries TRBV5-6 and TRBJ2-7; there is no DNA to check the TCRdb D call of TRBD2. This CDR3 contains 15 residues. Germline V lookup: CDR1 SGHDT, CDR2 YYEEEE. The CDR3 protein is CASRPHSEGVYEQYF.

This sequence joins TRBV7-9 and TRBJ2-1. Germline CDR1 is SEHNR and CDR2 is FQNEAQ (reference sequence). The CDR3 extends over 13 amino acids. This CDR3 reads CASSLGDPREQFF.

J is TRBJ2-7 and V is TRBV20-1; the TRBD1 assignment by TCRdb is unverifiable without DNA. In germline, CDR1 is DFQATT, CDR2 SNEGSKA (reference sequence). This CDR3 spans 13 amino acids. CDR3 sequence: CSAVDTHSYEQYF.

The rearrangement uses TRBV28 and TRBJ2-1. CDR1 is MDHEN and CDR2 is SYDVKM in the germline V gene. This CDR3 is built from 14 residues. The CDR3 sequence is CASNSVKTYNEQFF. The variable domain in full, completed from reference TRBV28 and TRBJ2-1, reads DVKVTQSSRYLVKRTGEKVFLECVQDMDHENMFWYRQDPGLGLRLIYFSYDVKMKEKGDIPEGYSVSREKKERFSLILESASTNQTSMYLCASNSVKTYNEQFFGPGTRLTVL.

The chain couples TRBV24-1 to TRBJ2-7; checking the TCRdb D call of TRBD1 is not possible without DNA. Germline CDR1 KGHDR, CDR2 SFDVKD. The CDR3 has 12 amino acids. The CDR3 sequence: CATSDFGQDLYF.

V usage is TRBV5-1 and J usage is TRBJ1-1; TCRdb's D gene call, TRBD1, goes unchecked for lack of DNA. The CDR3 is 14 amino acids. The germline gives CDR1 SGHRS, CDR2 YFSETQ. The CDR3 is CASSPAGTVTEAFF.

The chain has TRBV6-6 and TRBJ2-5. Germline V lookup: CDR1 MNHNY, CDR2 SVGAGI (reference sequence). This CDR3 region has 13 residues. The CDR3 loop reads CASSYREQETQYF.

This chain connects TRBV5-8 to TRBJ2-6. Per the germline V gene, CDR1 is SGHTS and CDR2 is YDEGEE. The CDR3 totals 16 residues. CDR3 amino acids: CASSSYRTSGANVLTF.

This chain connects TRBV25-1 to TRBJ1-1. The CDR3 runs 15 residues. Per the germline V gene, CDR1 is MGHDK and CDR2 is SYGVNS. CDR3 residues: CASSEWEGPRTEAFF.

This chain joins TRBV6-5 and TRBJ2-2; checking the TCRdb D call of TRBD2 is not possible without DNA. Germline V gives CDR1 MNHEY, CDR2 SVGAGI. The CDR3 covers 16 residues. CDR3 in amino acids: CASSYGLAENTGELFF.

The rearrangement links TRBV29-1 to TRBJ2-5. Per the germline V gene, CDR1 is SQVTM and CDR2 is ANQGSEA. The CDR3 covers 13 residues. CDR3 in amino acids: CIVEEGSGETQNF. Based on the CDR3 plus reference TRBV29-1 and TRBJ2-5, the full variable domain is SAVISQKPSRDICQRGTSLTIQCQVDSQVTMMFWYRQQPGQSLTLIATANQGSEATYESGFVIDKFPISRPNLTFSTLTVSNMSPEDSSIYLCIVEEGSGETQNFGPGTRLLVL.

The chain couples TRBV11-2 to TRBJ2-7. The V gene's germline CDR1 is SGHAT and CDR2 FQNNGV. The CDR3 contains 15 residues. The chain's CDR3 is CASSLGPAEHYEQYF.

This chain connects TRBV7-2 to TRBJ1-1. CDR3 length: 14 residues. The germline V gene has CDR1 SGHTA and CDR2 FQGNSA. CDR3 loop: CASSLAVGNTEAFF.

The genes are TRBV7-2 and TRBJ1-2; lacking DNA, the TRBD1 call made by TCRdb goes unchecked. Germline V gene data show CDR1 as SGHTA and CDR2 as FQGNSA. The CDR3 runs 17 residues. The CDR3 here is CASSLGGGATNSGGYTF.

The chain joins TRBV28 to TRBJ1-1; the D call from TCRdb, TRBD1, cannot be confirmed without DNA. The V gene's germline CDR1 is MDHEN and CDR2 SYDVKM. CDR3 size: 14 residues. The CDR3 is CASSPDRVHTEAFF. The full variable domain, its missing parts supplied by reference TRBV28 and TRBJ1-1, is DVKVTQSSRYLVKRTGEKVFLECVQDMDHENMFWYRQDPGLGLRLIYFSYDVKMKEKGDIPEGYSVSREKKERFSLILESASTNQTSMYLCASSPDRVHTEAFFGQGTRLTVV.

The genes are TRBV29-1 and TRBJ2-1; the TCRdb call, TRBD2, lacks DNA for checking. From germline, CDR1 is SQVTM and CDR2 ANQGSEA. The CDR3 extends over 13 amino acids. CDR3: CGVEKGPQDEQFF.

The genes are TRBV9 and TRBJ2-7; checking the TCRdb D call of TRBD2 is not possible without DNA. From germline, CDR1 is SGDLS and CDR2 YYNGEE. This CDR3 region has 15 residues. The CDR3 here is CASSAYPDLSYEQYF.

J is TRBJ1-1 and V is TRBV11-2. The CDR3 length is 14 residues. Per the germline V gene, CDR1 is SGHAT and CDR2 is FQNNGV. CDR3 protein: CASSLDEWTTEAFF.

The CDR3 here is CASSQDRGRPEAFF. The genes are TRBV4-3 and TRBJ1-1. Germline CDR1 and CDR2: LGHNA and YSLEER. The length of the CDR3 is 14 residues.

The rearrangement uses TRBV6-1 and TRBJ2-6. In germline, CDR1 is MNHNS, CDR2 SASEGT. The CDR3 contains 17 residues. The CDR3 loop reads CASSEKGAGSGANVLTF.